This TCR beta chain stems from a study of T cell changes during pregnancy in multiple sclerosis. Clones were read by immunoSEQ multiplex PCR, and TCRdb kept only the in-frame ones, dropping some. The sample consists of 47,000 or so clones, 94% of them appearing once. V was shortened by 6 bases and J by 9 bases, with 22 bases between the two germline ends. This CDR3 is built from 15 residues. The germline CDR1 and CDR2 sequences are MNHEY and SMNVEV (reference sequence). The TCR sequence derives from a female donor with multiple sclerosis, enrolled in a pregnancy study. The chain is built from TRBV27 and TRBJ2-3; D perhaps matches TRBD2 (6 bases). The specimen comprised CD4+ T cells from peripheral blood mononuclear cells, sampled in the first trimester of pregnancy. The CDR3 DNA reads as TGTGCCAGCAGACCTGCTAGCGACATACCCCTAACGCAGTATTTT. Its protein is CASRPASDIPLTQYF.